The rows below give T cell receptor beta chains drawn from one sample of a study of blood T cell repertoires in COVID-19. The assay was immunoSEQ multiplex PCR, and TCRdb's table has in-frame clones only and misses some. In the table there are about 70,000 clones, approximately 84% of which are singletons. Sample: peripheral blood. Receptors were obtained from a human donor in a cohort sampled during active COVID-19. Both conserved end residues are part of each CDR3. The order of the fields is V gene, clone size, D gene, J gene, CDR3 DNA, CDR3 protein. D genes are given only for firm matches. Rows may omit the clone size; those that give it use once, few, many or a size class.

>TRBV3-1/TRBV3-2|.|TRBD1|TRBJ2-7
TGTGCCAGCAGCCCCCTGAGGACAGGGGAACGGTACTTC
CASSPLRTGERYF
>TRBV5-1|few|.|TRBJ2-3
TGCGCCAGCAGCTTAAACCCAGGGGCGTCAGATACGCAGTATTTT
CASSLNPGASDTQYF
>TRBV21-1|.|.|TRBJ2-1
TGTGCCAGCAGCAAAGGGCTAAGGGGGCTATACAATGAGCAGTTCTTC
CASSKGLRGLYNEQFF
>TRBV28|.|TRBD1|TRBJ1-5
TGTGCCAGCAGTCAGGGGGCAGGCAATCAGCCCCAGCATTTT
CASSQGAGNQPQHF
>TRBV7-9|.|.|TRBJ2-1
TGTGCCAGCAGCTCCCGGTTAGATCTCCATGAGCAGTTCTTC
CASSSRLDLHEQFF
>TRBV18|.|.|TRBJ1-6
TGTGCCAGCTCACCCCAACAGAGCTCCTATAATTCACCCCTCCACTTT
CASSPQQSSYNSPLHF
>TRBV2|.|.|TRBJ2-7
TGTGCCAGCAGTCGACAGCGCCTATACGAGCAGTACTTC
CASSRQRLYEQYF
>TRBV27|.|.|TRBJ1-5
TGTGCCAGCAGCTTGAACATGGTGGGGCCAACTCTGAATCAGCCCCAGCATTTT
CASSLNMVGPTLNQPQHF
>TRBV3-1/TRBV3-2|.|.|TRBJ2-7
TGTGCCAGCAGCCAAGGGACTCTTACACCCTACGAGCAGTACTTC
CASSQGTLTPYEQYF
>TRBV2|.|.|TRBJ1-2
TGTGCCAGCAGTGAAAACAGGGAAAGTGGCTACACCTTC
CASSENRESGYTF
>TRBV5-1|.|TRBD1|TRBJ1-2
TGCGCCAGCAGCTTGGAGGGGGCCTTAAACTATGGCTACACCTTC
CASSLEGALNYGYTF
>TRBV10-3|.|.|TRBJ2-7
TGTGCCATCAGTGAAACAGGGTTGAGGAGCTCCTACGAGCAGTACTTC
CAISETGLRSSYEQYF